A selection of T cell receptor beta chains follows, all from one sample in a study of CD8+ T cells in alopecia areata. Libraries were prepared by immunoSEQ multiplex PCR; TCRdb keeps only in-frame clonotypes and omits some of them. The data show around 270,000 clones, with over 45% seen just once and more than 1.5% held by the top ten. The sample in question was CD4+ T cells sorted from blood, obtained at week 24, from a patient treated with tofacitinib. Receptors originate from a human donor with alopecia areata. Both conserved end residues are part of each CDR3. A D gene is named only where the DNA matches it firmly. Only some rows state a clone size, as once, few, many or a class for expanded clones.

TGTGCCTGGAGAGGGGACAGCCAATACTCTGGGGCCAACGTCCTGACTTTC CAWRGDSQYSGANVLTF TRBJ2-6 TRBV30 TRBD1 -
TGTGCCATCCGTAGGATGGCTAGCACAGATACGCAGTATTTT CAIRRMASTDTQYF TRBJ2-3 TRBV10-3 - -
TGTGCCAGCAGAGGGACAGGGGGCTGGGAGACCCAGTACTTC CASRGTGGWETQYF TRBJ2-5 TRBV7-8 TRBD1 few
TGCAGCGTTTCCCGGACTAGCACAGATACGCAGTATTTT CSVSRTSTDTQYF TRBJ2-3 TRBV29-1 - -
TGTGCCAGTAGTATGGTTGGGAATGAGCAGTTCTTC CASSMVGNEQFF TRBJ2-1 TRBV19 - -
TGTGCCAGCACCCTCGCCCCGGGACAGGTGAACACCGGGGAGCTGTTTTTT CASTLAPGQVNTGELFF TRBJ2-2 TRBV11-1 TRBD1 -
TGCAGCGTTCTAGGACAGGAGTGGTCCGAGCAGTACTTC CSVLGQEWSEQYF TRBJ2-7 TRBV29-1 TRBD1 -
TGCAGCGTTGAAGGGGGTCCAGCCGGGGGAGAGCAGTACTTC CSVEGGPAGGEQYF TRBJ2-7 TRBV29-1 - -
TGTGCCTGGAGGGGGGAACAGGTGATCACAGATACGCAGTATTTT CAWRGEQVITDTQYF TRBJ2-3 TRBV30 - -
TGTGCCACGGGACAGGCGAACACCGGGGAGCTGTTTTTT CATGQANTGELFF TRBJ2-2 TRBV2 TRBD1 -
TGTGCCTGGAGACTCGGCCAGACGTGGACGCAGTATTTT CAWRLGQTWTQYF TRBJ2-3 TRBV30 - -
TGTGCCAGCAGCGTTGACCAAAATGAAAAACTGTTTTTT CASSVDQNEKLFF TRBJ1-4 TRBV9 - -
TGCAGCGAATTAGCGGACAGGGATAACTATGGCTACACCTTC CSELADRDNYGYTF TRBJ1-2 TRBV29-1 TRBD1 once
TGTGCCGGGAGTGGACAGGGGCGGGACACCGGGGAGCTGTTTTTT CAGSGQGRDTGELFF TRBJ2-2 TRBV30 TRBD1 -
TGTGCCAGCAGTCTGGGCAGGCTCCAAGAGACCCAGTACTTC CASSLGRLQETQYF TRBJ2-5 TRBV2 - -
TGTGCCAGCAGCTCCTGGGACCACTACAATTCACCCCTCCACTTT CASSSWDHYNSPLHF TRBJ1-6 TRBV7-9 - -
TGCAGCGTTGCTCGGCAAGAGACCCAGTACTTC CSVARQETQYF TRBJ2-5 TRBV29-1 - -
TGTGCCTGGATGAGGGGACTAGCGGGAGAGACCCAGTACTTC CAWMRGLAGETQYF TRBJ2-5 TRBV30 TRBD2 -
TGTGCCAGCAGCTTGTCAGGGGGCTCCTATAATTCACCCCTCCACTTT CASSLSGGSYNSPLHF TRBJ1-6 TRBV7-9 TRBD1 -
TGTGCCAGCAGAGGGGATACCTACGAGCAGTACTTC CASRGDTYEQYF TRBJ2-7 TRBV6-6 - -
TGTGCCAGCAGTCGACAGGTTACAGATACGCAGTATTTT CASSRQVTDTQYF TRBJ2-3 TRBV7-9 - many
TGTGCCAGCAGTCCCCCGGGGGGGTTTAATGAGCAGTTCTTC CASSPPGGFNEQFF TRBJ2-1 TRBV28 TRBD2 few
TGTGCCATCAGTGGAGGAAACAACGCGAACAATGAGCAGTTCTTC CAISGGNNANNEQFF TRBJ2-1 TRBV10-3 - few
TGCGCCAGCAGCCAAGGATTAGGGGGGTCCGGCAATGAGCAGTTCTTC CASSQGLGGSGNEQFF TRBJ2-1 TRBV4-1 - -
TGCAGCGCGATGGACAGTCCTAATGGCTACACCTTC CSAMDSPNGYTF TRBJ1-2 TRBV29-1 - few
TGCAGCGTTCCGAAGCGTGCAGGCACTGAAGCTTTCTTT CSVPKRAGTEAFF TRBJ1-1 TRBV29-1 - few